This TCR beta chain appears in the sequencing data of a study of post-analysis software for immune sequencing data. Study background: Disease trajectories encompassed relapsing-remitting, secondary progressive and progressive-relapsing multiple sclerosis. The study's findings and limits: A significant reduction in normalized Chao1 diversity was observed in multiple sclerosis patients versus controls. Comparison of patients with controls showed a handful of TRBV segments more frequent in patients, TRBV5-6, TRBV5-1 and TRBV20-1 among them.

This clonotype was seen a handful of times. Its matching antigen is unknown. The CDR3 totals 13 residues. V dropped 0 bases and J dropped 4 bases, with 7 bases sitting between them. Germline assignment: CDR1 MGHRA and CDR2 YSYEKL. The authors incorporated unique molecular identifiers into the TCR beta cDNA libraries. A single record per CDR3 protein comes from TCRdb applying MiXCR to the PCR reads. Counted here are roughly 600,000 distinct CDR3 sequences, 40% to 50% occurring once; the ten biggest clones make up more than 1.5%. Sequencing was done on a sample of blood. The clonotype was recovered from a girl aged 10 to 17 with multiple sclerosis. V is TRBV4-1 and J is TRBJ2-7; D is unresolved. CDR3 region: CASSQERRYEQYF. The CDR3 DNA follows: TGCGCCAGCAGCCAAGAAAGAAGGTACGAGCAGTACTTC.